The T cell receptor (beta chain) described here comes from a study of blood T cells in healthy people across ages. Comments on this clonotype: Antigen specificity is unknown.

Findings and limits, study-wide: Both naive CD4+ cell counts and diversity were greater in long-lived donors than in aged donors. What prevented conclusive comparison of naive and antigen-experienced cells was that PBMCs were unsorted.

PBMCs numbering at least 7 million were isolated per sample. Trimming took 3 bases from V and 7 from J, leaving 12 bases between them. Germline CDR1 is SQVTM and CDR2 is ANQGSEA. CDR3 length equals 12 residues. The authors ran a second PCR of about 7 to 12 cycles using a sample-barcoded 5' primer and a J-beta primer mix. TCRdb reprocessed the 5' RACE reads with MiXCR, giving one entry per CDR3 protein. The table lists over 750,000 distinct CDR3 sequences, approximately 25% of them singletons, with more than 8% in the top ten. The same sample was also used in a study of T cells of mothers and their children.

The sample consisted of blood. This receptor was taken from a boy under 18 in good health. V and J are TRBV29-1 and TRBJ1-1; no clear D. CDR3 amino acids: CSVEGSHVEAFF. The CDR3 DNA reads as TGCAGCGTTGAGGGCAGCCACGTTGAAGCTTTCTTT.